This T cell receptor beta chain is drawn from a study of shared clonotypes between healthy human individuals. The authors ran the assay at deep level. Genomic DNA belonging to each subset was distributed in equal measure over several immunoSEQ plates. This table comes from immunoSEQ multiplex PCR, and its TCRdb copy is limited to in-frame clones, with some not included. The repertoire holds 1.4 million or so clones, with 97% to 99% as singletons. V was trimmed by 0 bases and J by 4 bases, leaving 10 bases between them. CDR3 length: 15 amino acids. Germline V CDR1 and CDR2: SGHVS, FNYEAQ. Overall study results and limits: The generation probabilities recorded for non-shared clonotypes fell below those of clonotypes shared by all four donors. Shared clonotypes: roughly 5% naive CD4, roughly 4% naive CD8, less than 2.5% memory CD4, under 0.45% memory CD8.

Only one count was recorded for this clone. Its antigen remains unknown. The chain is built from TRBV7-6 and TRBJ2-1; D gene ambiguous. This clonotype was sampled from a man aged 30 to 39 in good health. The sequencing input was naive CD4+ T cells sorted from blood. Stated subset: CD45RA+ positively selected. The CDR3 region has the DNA TGTGCCAGCAGCTTAGCTGTGGCGTGGTACAATGAGCAGTTCTTC. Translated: CASSLAVAWYNEQFF.